This T cell receptor beta chain was retrieved from a study of blood T cell repertoires in COVID-19. Study-wide context: Whether acute or convalescent, the COVID-19 samples came from the United States, Italy and Spain.

This clone has only one observation. Individuals drawn from about 26 US areas were roughly 18 to 95 years old. Two negative PCRs, clearance, or symptom resolution characterized the recovered Cohort 3 donors. CDR3 length: 15 residues. Per the germline V gene, CDR1 is SGHDT and CDR2 is YYEEEE. Germline trimming cut 0 bases from V and 7 bases from J; bases unmatched to any gene: 7. This table comes from immunoSEQ multiplex PCR, and its TCRdb copy is limited to in-frame clones, with some not included. The data contain over 150,000 clones, roughly 87% of them singletons. The sample comprised PBMCs or T cells enriched from blood (not recorded which). The chain is built from TRBV5-6 and TRBJ2-5, with 9 bases identical to TRBD1. The TCR originated in a woman between 45 and 60 years old who had recovered from COVID-19. The CDR3, as DNA: TGTGCCAGCAGCTTGGTTGGGACAGGGACGGGGACCCAGTACTTC. Protein product: CASSLVGTGTGTQYF.